The clone carrying this TCR beta chain has a count of ten or more. The CDR3 sequence is 16 residues long. The ends lost 6 bases at V and 2 bases at J; junction bases unmatched: 4. In germline, CDR1 is MNHEY, CDR2 SMNVEV (reference sequence). Amplification yielded TCR beta CDR3 regions, with RNA transcripts as the source. The TCR CDR3 was amplified in a first-round RT-PCR using the HTBI primer set. One entry per CDR3 protein results from TCRdb running MiXCR on the multiplex PCR reads. The sample shows over 250,000 distinct CDR3 sequences, about 25% of them seen only once. These data are taken from a study of T cells in Graves' hyperthyroidism and ophthalmopathy.

This chain uses TRBV27 with TRBJ2-6; the match to TRBD1 covers 10 bases. This clonotype was sampled from a man in his forties with Graves' hyperthyroidism that later progressed to Graves' ophthalmopathy. The specimen sequenced was blood. CDR3 DNA sequence: TGTGCCAGCAGAAGACAGGGGGCGACTGGGGCCAACGTCCTGACTTTC. This codes for CASRRQGATGANVLTF.